Listed below are T cell receptor beta chains from one sample, sequenced in a study of cytomegalovirus exposure and HLA in healthy donors. The method was immunoSEQ multiplex PCR; TCRdb's version includes in-frame clones alone and lacks a portion of them. The sample carries about 130,000 clones, approximately 80% recorded once. Sequenced: PBMCs. These receptors all stem from a man aged 50 to 60 in good health and CMV-seronegative. The CDR3 runs from the conserved cysteine through the conserved F or W. D genes are given only for firm matches. Size is omitted from some rows. Given values are once, few, many or a class for expanded clones.

d_gene	v_gene	abundance	j_gene	CDR3nt	CDR3aa
NA	TRBV11-2	NA	TRBJ1-5	TGTGCCAGCAGCCCAACTTCGGGGGTTCGGCAGCCCCAGCATTTT	CASSPTSGVRQPQHF
TRBD2	TRBV9	NA	TRBJ2-1	TGTGCCAGCAGCTTCAGCGGGAGTTTCAATGAGCAGTTCTTC	CASSFSGSFNEQFF
NA	TRBV7-9	NA	TRBJ2-2	TGTGCCAGCAGCGATTCGCCCTATAACACCGGGGAGCTGTTTTTT	CASSDSPYNTGELFF
TRBD1	TRBV10-3	NA	TRBJ2-6	TGTGCCATCAAAGGGACAGGGGCTCCTGCTGGGGCCAACGTCCTGACTTTC	CAIKGTGAPAGANVLTF
NA	TRBV9	NA	TRBJ1-6	TGTGCCAGCAGCGCGGCCGGACACAATAATTCACCCCTCCACTTT	CASSAAGHNNSPLHF
NA	TRBV29-1	NA	TRBJ2-1	TGCAGCGTTGTCTATTCCAATGAGCAGTTCTTC	CSVVYSNEQFF
NA	TRBV7-2	NA	TRBJ2-7	TGTGCCAGCAGCCGGCTCCGGCCAGGGTCCTACGAGCAGTACTTC	CASSRLRPGSYEQYF
NA	TRBV7-7	few	TRBJ2-6	TGTGCTAGCAGCCCGTCCCTCTCTGGGGCCAACGTCCTGACTTTC	CASSPSLSGANVLTF
NA	TRBV11-2	few	TRBJ1-1	TGTGCCAGCAGCTTAGAGGCGGCCATGAACACTGAAGCTTTCTTT	CASSLEAAMNTEAFF
NA	TRBV28	NA	TRBJ1-1	TGTGCCAGCAGGCGGGACCCTTCGACTGAAGCTTTCTTT	CASRRDPSTEAFF
TRBD2	TRBV29-1	once	TRBJ2-7	TGCAGCGTAGATAGCGGGGGGACGGGCGAGCAGTACTTC	CSVDSGGTGEQYF
TRBD1	TRBV28	NA	TRBJ2-5	TGTGCCAGCAGTACCCGAAGACAGGGGGCTTTAGAGACCCAGTACTTC	CASSTRRQGALETQYF
NA	TRBV5-8	NA	TRBJ2-3	TGTGCCAGCAGAGCTAGCGAGCGTGATACGCAGTATTTT	CASRASERDTQYF
TRBD1	TRBV9	NA	TRBJ1-2	TGTGCCAGCAGCGAGAGACAGGGCTATGGCTACACCTTC	CASSERQGYGYTF
NA	TRBV5-6	NA	TRBJ1-3	TGTGCCAGCAGCTTGATCTCTAACTCTGGAAACACCATATATTTT	CASSLISNSGNTIYF
TRBD1	TRBV27	NA	TRBJ1-2	TGTGCCAGCAGTCAAGTCGGGACAGCAGAAATCTATGGCTACACCTTC	CASSQVGTAEIYGYTF
NA	TRBV6-6	NA	TRBJ2-6	TGTGCCAGCAGTTCTCGGAGGACTGGGGCCAACGTCCTGACTTTC	CASSSRRTGANVLTF
NA	TRBV7-2	NA	TRBJ1-5	TGTGCCAGCAGCTCCTCCGGGGTAAACCAGCCCCAGCATTTT	CASSSSGVNQPQHF
TRBD1	TRBV7-9	NA	TRBJ2-7	TGTGCCAGCAGCTCACGACAGGGGGCGCGGGAGCAGTACTTC	CASSSRQGAREQYF
NA	TRBV28	NA	TRBJ1-5	TGTGCCAGCAGTCGGCGGATAGGGGACAATCAGCCCCAGCATTTT	CASSRRIGDNQPQHF
NA	TRBV7-8	NA	TRBJ1-1	TGTGCCAGCAGCCCCCGGGGAGCCGGGATCACTGAAGCTTTCTTT	CASSPRGAGITEAFF
TRBD1	TRBV28	NA	TRBJ2-1	TGTGCCAGCAGCCCCCAGGGCGGGACAGGGTCCAATGAGCAGTTCTTC	CASSPQGGTGSNEQFF
NA	TRBV6-5	NA	TRBJ1-2	TGTGCCAGCAGTTACGACGCTCAGGGGACCTATGGCTACACCTTC	CASSYDAQGTYGYTF
TRBD2	TRBV6-1	few	TRBJ2-3	TGTGCCAGCAGACTAGCGGGAAAAACAGATACGCAGTATTTT	CASRLAGKTDTQYF
NA	TRBV15	NA	TRBJ1-1	TGTGCCACCAGCGATGCGGGAGGGGGTCGGACTGAAGCTTTCTTT	CATSDAGGGRTEAFF
NA	TRBV4-3	few	TRBJ1-3	TGCGCCAGCAGCCAAGAAGTAAACGTAGGACATGGAAACACCATATATTTT	CASSQEVNVGHGNTIYF
TRBD1	TRBV7-9	NA	TRBJ2-7	TGTGCCAGCAGTGGACAGGGAATTGACTACGAGCAGTACTTC	CASSGQGIDYEQYF
NA	TRBV29-1	NA	TRBJ2-7	TGCAGCGTCGTACCCTCAAGGGTCGGAGGCGAGCAGTACTTC	CSVVPSRVGGEQYF
NA	TRBV30	NA	TRBJ2-7	TGTGCCTGGGGGGCTGGAAGAACCTACGAGCAGTACTTC	CAWGAGRTYEQYF
TRBD1	TRBV11-1	NA	TRBJ2-2	TGTGCCAGCAGCTTAGGGACAGGGGGCACCGGGGAGCTGTTTTTT	CASSLGTGGTGELFF
TRBD2	TRBV4-3	NA	TRBJ2-7	TGCGCCAGCAGCCAAGATGTAGGCGGGAGTTCCTTATCCTACGAGCAGTACTTC	CASSQDVGGSSLSYEQYF
TRBD2	TRBV25-1	NA	TRBJ2-7	TGTGCCAGCACCGGGGGGGACGAGCAGTACTTC	CASTGGDEQYF
NA	TRBV29-1	NA	TRBJ2-3	TGCAGCGTTGAGCAAAAAAGACAGCTTACTAGCACAGATACGCAGTATTTT	CSVEQKRQLTSTDTQYF
TRBD1	TRBV7-6	NA	TRBJ2-5	TGTGCCAGCAGCTATTCAGGGGGCACGAAGACCCAGTACTTC	CASSYSGGTKTQYF
TRBD1	TRBV19	NA	TRBJ2-5	TGTGCCAGTAGCGCTGGGACAGCTAAGACCCAGTACTTC	CASSAGTAKTQYF
TRBD1	TRBV6-6	NA	TRBJ1-2	TGTGCCAGCAGTCCATCGGGACAGCCCTCTTTGGGGACCTTC	CASSPSGQPSLGTF
NA	TRBV4-1	few	TRBJ1-3	TGCGCCAGCAGCCAAGATGGTCCCCAGAGGGCAAACACCATATATTTT	CASSQDGPQRANTIYF
NA	TRBV2	NA	TRBJ2-7	TGTGCCAGCCGGGGGACTCCTCTCTCCTACGAGCAGTACTTC	CASRGTPLSYEQYF
TRBD1	TRBV6-1	NA	TRBJ2-5	TGTGCCAGCAGGGGACAGATTTTCGGGCAAGAGACCCAGTACTTC	CASRGQIFGQETQYF
NA	TRBV28	NA	TRBJ2-7	TGTGCCAGCAGTTTATGGGGTGGACAGCCCTACGAGCAGTACTTC	CASSLWGGQPYEQYF
NA	TRBV7-2	NA	TRBJ2-7	TGTGCCAGCAGCTTGTTGGGACTGGGCGAGCAGTACTTC	CASSLLGLGEQYF
TRBD1	TRBV5-8	NA	TRBJ2-5	TGTGCCAGCAGCTCGACAGGGGGCCCTCGGGGCGCCCAGTACTTC	CASSSTGGPRGAQYF
TRBD1	TRBV11-2	NA	TRBJ1-5	TGTGCCAGCAGCTTATCTGAGACAGGGGGTTATAGCAATCAGCCCCAGCATTTT	CASSLSETGGYSNQPQHF
TRBD1	TRBV30	NA	TRBJ1-2	TGTGCCTGGAGTCCGGACAGGGGTAGTGGCTACACCTTC	CAWSPDRGSGYTF
TRBD2	TRBV6-5	once	TRBJ2-7	TGTGCCAGCAGGTTAATAGCGGGAATAAGGGACGAGCAGTACTTC	CASRLIAGIRDEQYF